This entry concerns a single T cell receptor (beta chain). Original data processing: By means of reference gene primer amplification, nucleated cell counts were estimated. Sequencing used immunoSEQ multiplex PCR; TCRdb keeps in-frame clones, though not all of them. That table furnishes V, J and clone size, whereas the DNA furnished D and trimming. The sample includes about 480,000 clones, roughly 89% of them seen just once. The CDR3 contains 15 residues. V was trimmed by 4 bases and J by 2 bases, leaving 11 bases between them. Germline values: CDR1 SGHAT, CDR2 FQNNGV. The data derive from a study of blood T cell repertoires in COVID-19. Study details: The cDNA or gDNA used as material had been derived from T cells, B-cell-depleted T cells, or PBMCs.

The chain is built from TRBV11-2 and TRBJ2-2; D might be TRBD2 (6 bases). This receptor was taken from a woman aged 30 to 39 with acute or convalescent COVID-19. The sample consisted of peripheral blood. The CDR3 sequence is CASSSSGRNTGELFF. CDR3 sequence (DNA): TGTGCCAGCAGCTCTTCCGGGAGAAACACCGGGGAGCTGTTTTTT. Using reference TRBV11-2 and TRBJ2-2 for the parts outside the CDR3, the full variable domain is EAGVAQSPRYKIIEKRQSVAFWCNPISGHATLYWYQQILGQGPKLLIQFQNNGVVDDSQLPKDRFSAERLKGVDSTLKIQPAKLEDSAVYLCASSSSGRNTGELFFGEGSRLTVL.